Listed here are 9 T cell receptor beta chains from one sample, sequenced in a study of identical twins' blood T cells. TCRdb re-derived calls from the 5' RACE reads in MiXCR, one entry per CDR3 protein. The sample shows fewer than 450,000 distinct CDR3 sequences, about 28% of them seen only once. The sequenced sample consisted of PBMCs. The receptor source for this set is a woman aged 18-49 years in good health.

For this clonotype: Possible read error: a much larger clone is one base away. The rearrangement uses TRBV13 and TRBJ1-1; D call uncertain. Trimming took off 5 bases at V and 2 bases at J, with 12 bases between the two ends. This CDR3 has 14 amino acids. The germline V gene encodes CDR1 PRHDT and CDR2 FYEKMQ (reference sequence). CDR3 bases: TGTGCCAGCAGCGGAGGAGACAATAACACTGAAGCTTTCTTT. Its protein is CASSGGDNNTEAFF. Full variable domain (rest looked up from reference TRBV13 and TRBJ1-1): AAGVIQSPRHLIKEKRETATLKCYPIPRHDTVYWYQQGPGQDPQFLISFYEKMQSDKGSIPDRFSAQQFSDYHSELNMSSLELGDSALYFCASSGGDNNTEAFFGQGTRLTVV.

This clonotype has only a few counts. This rearrangement joins TRBV12-3 or TRBV12-4 to TRBJ1-1; no clear D. This CDR3 has 14 residues. Trimming took off 4 bases at V and 3 bases at J, with 12 bases between the two ends. The CDR3 nucleotides read TGTGCCAGCAGTTCGGCTCTTTATGACACTGAAGCTTTCTTT. This sequence encodes CASSSALYDTEAFF.

V is TRBV6-2 or TRBV6-3 and J is TRBJ2-3, with 10 bases matching TRBD2. The CDR3 contains 16 residues. Germline trimming cut 8 bases from V and 3 bases from J; bases unmatched to any gene: 11. From germline, CDR1 is MNHEY and CDR2 SVGEGT. Written as DNA, the CDR3 is TGTGCCAGCGGACCCCTAGCGGGAGTAAGGACAGATACGCAGTATTTT. Amino acids: CASGPLAGVRTDTQYF.

This rearrangement joins TRBV7-2 to TRBJ1-4; 9 bases line up with TRBD1. Losses at the gene ends were 4 bases for V and 8 bases for J; bases not matched to a gene: 8. Germline V CDR1 and CDR2: SGHTA, FQGNSA. This CDR3 has 15 amino acids. The CDR3 protein is CASSYRGQGREKLFF. DNA of the CDR3: TGTGCCAGCAGCTACAGGGGACAGGGTCGGGAAAAACTGTTTTTT.

The chain has TRBV21-1 and TRBJ1-2. TRBV21-1 is tagged as a pseudogene. The CDR3 has 13 residues. CDR3 residues: CASSKLQDCGYTF. CDR3 nucleotide sequence: TGTGCCAGCAGCAAACTTCAGGACTGTGGCTACACCTTC.

The chain links TRBV9 to TRBJ2-4; 7 bases map to TRBD2. This CDR3 comprises 12 residues. V lost 4 bases to trimming and J lost 8 bases; unmatched junction nucleotides: 3. Per germline, CDR1 SGDLS and CDR2 YYNGEE. CDR3: CASSLRGDIQYF. For the CDR3, the DNA is TGTGCCAGCAGCCTTCGGGGGGACATTCAGTACTTC.

The CDR3 reads CASSVISGEQYF. The CDR3 nucleotides are TGTGCCAGCAGCGTGATTTCTGGAGAGCAGTACTTC. The chain combines TRBV9 with TRBJ2-7; D remains ambiguous. V lost 2 bases, J lost 7 bases, and 10 bases lay in between. CDR3 length: 12 residues. Germline CDR1 and CDR2: SGDLS and YYNGEE.

The rearrangement uses TRBV2 and TRBJ1-1; TRBD1 might be the D (5 bases). CDR1 is SNHLY and CDR2 is FYNNEI in the germline V gene. V was shortened by 3 bases and J by 3 bases, with 8 bases between the two germline ends. CDR3 length: 13 amino acids. CDR3 region: CASSDEGYTEAFF. CDR3 DNA: TGTGCCAGCAGTGATGAGGGGTACACTGAAGCTTTCTTT.

There are a few counts of this clonotype. J is TRBJ2-7 and V is TRBV9; possible D gene TRBD2, 6 bases. CDR3 length: 16 amino acids. The germline gives CDR1 SGDLS, CDR2 YYNGEE. V lost 0 bases to trimming and J lost 0 bases, with 13 bases between them. The CDR3 bases are TGTGCCAGCAGCGTAGATGAGCGGGCCTTCTCCTACGAGCAGTACTTC. This gives the protein CASSVDERAFSYEQYF. Supplemented by reference TRBV9 and TRBJ2-7, the full variable domain reads DSGVTQTPKHLITATGQRVTLRCSPRSGDLSVYWYQQSLDQGLQFLIQYYNGEERAKGNILERFSAQQFPDLHSELNLSSLELGDSALYFCASSVDERAFSYEQYFGPGTRLTVT.